This note documents a single TCR beta chain sequence. The antigen is unknown. This sample is drawn from a study of cytomegalovirus exposure and HLA in healthy donors. Study-wide points: Later work associated roughly 15,000 TCR beta sequences with HLA alleles at 0.05 false discovery rate. It was fewer than 200 TCR beta chains that were listed as cytomegalovirus-associated.

13 Jbeta primers and 60 Vbeta primers were used for the PCR. The table came from immunoSEQ multiplex PCR; TCRdb's copy has only in-frame clones and leaves some out. The sample lists 100,000 or so clones; about four fifths were seen once. This TCR came from a young man in good health and CMV-seronegative. The sequenced material came from PBMCs.

The CDR3 region has the DNA TGCGCCAGCGGGGCAACTAGCGGGGTTCGACTTGAGCAGTACTTC. It translates to CASGATSGVRLEQYF. The chain links TRBV5-1 to TRBJ2-7, with TRBD2 matching 10 bases. From germline, CDR1 is SGHRS and CDR2 YFSETQ. With 7 bases clipped from V and 7 bases from J, the junction kept 14 bases outside the gene matches. This CDR3 comprises 15 residues.